The following is a TCR beta chain sequence with its context. The V gene lost 6 bases and the J gene lost 5 bases, with 17 bases spanning the gap. The CDR3 consists of 14 residues. Per germline, CDR1 LNHNV and CDR2 YYDKDF (reference sequence). In the source study's methods: Cell counts per sample came from amplifying reference gene primers. The protocol was immunoSEQ multiplex PCR, while the TCRdb copy is restricted to in-frame clones and leaves out a portion. That table is the source of V, J and clone size, and D and trimming were worked out from the DNA. Seen here are around 62,000 clones, around 82% observed once, and the top ten hold approximately 8.8%. These data are taken from a study of blood T cell repertoires in COVID-19. Background on the study: Donors in the United States, Italy and Spain gave samples during acute or convalescent COVID-19. T cells, B-cell-depleted T cells, or PBMCs supplied cDNA or gDNA.

Sequencing was performed on peripheral blood. This clonotype was sampled from a man over 45 with active COVID-19. The V call is TRBV15, the J call TRBJ2-7, with D possibly matching TRBD2 (6 bases). The CDR3 bases are TGTGCCACCAGGCCGGGAGCGCCGCCCCACGAGCAGTACTTC. This translates into CATRPGAPPHEQYF.